This TCR beta chain was identified in a study of blood T cells in healthy people across ages. The study's findings and limits: Getting older went along with TCR beta diversity per million T cells dropping roughly linearly. A strong correlation was found between TCR beta diversity and the percentage of naive T cells. Donors of long life had a larger count of naive CD4+ cells and greater diversity than aged donors.

With respect to this clonotype: Its specificity is unknown.

Using a J-beta primer mix together with a sample-barcoded 5' primer, a second PCR was run for about 6 to 12 cycles. Template switching added a 12-random-nucleotide identifier to every cDNA molecule. TCRdb redid the calling of the 5' RACE reads with MiXCR, one entry per CDR3 protein. The sample consists of about 1.1 million distinct CDR3 sequences, less than 45% of them appearing once. CDR3 length: 12 residues. The V segment lost 7 bases and the J segment 5 bases; nucleotides outside the gene matches: 3. Germline V gene sequence: CDR1 DFQATT, CDR2 SNEGSKA (reference sequence). The sequence was obtained from a man aged 18 to 30 in good health. The genes are TRBV20-1 and TRBJ1-4; 8 positions agree with TRBD1. Sequencing input: blood. CDR3 in DNA: TGCAGTGGACAGGGGTTAAATGAAAAACTGTTTTTT. Its protein product is CSGQGLNEKLFF.